This T cell receptor (beta chain) was observed in a study of cytomegalovirus exposure and HLA in healthy donors. PCR amplification relied on 60 Vbeta primers (plus 13 Jbeta primers). This table comes from immunoSEQ multiplex PCR, and its TCRdb copy is limited to in-frame clones, with some not included. This table has 65,000 to 95,000 clones, around 77% appearing once. The CDR3 extends over 13 amino acids. V gave up 2 bases and J gave up 10 bases; unmatched junction bases: 2. Germline assignment: CDR1 MNHEY and CDR2 SMNVEV (reference sequence). With respect to this clone: No antigen is known for it.

Whole-study results and caveats: Productive rates of about 90% or about 30% were seen for most TCR beta V segments in an earlier analysis. A later analysis linked a missense DCLRE1C variant to TCR beta V- and J-gene trimming. Rarity characterized most TCR sequences, yet some public TCRs appeared in many donors. When presence/absence was analysed, sequencing depth was taken to be roughly uniform across donors.

The sequenced sample consisted of PBMCs. The V call is TRBV27, the J call TRBJ1-6; TRBD1 matches at 7 bases. The source of this sequence is a man over 45 in good health and CMV-seronegative. CDR3 loop: CASSLDRVSPLHF. CDR3 DNA sequence: TGTGCCAGCAGTTTAGACAGGGTGTCACCCCTCCACTTT.